The 10 T cell receptor beta chains presented below share a single source sample, sequenced in a study of blood T cell repertoires in COVID-19. Measured with immunoSEQ multiplex PCR; TCRdb has only the in-frame clones, and not every one. Here the sample spans 50,000 to 75,000 clones, 65% to 80% being singletons. Sequenced material: peripheral blood. The receptor source for this set is a woman of 80 years or more with active or convalescent COVID-19.

This clone was seen a handful of times. The V and J genes are TRBV15 and TRBJ2-3; the D is unclear. CDR3 length: 14 residues. V gave up 3 bases and J gave up 2 bases, with 9 bases separating them. From germline, CDR1 is LNHNV and CDR2 YYDKDF (reference sequence). Written as DNA, the CDR3 is TGTGCCACCAGCAGCCTCGGGTCCACAGATACGCAGTATTTT. It translates to CATSSLGSTDTQYF.

This chain links TRBV29-1 with TRBJ1-1, with 9 bases that match TRBD1. CDR1 SQVTM and CDR2 ANQGSEA come from the germline V gene. J lost 4 bases, V lost 7 bases, and 7 bases had no gene match. The CDR3 extends over 13 amino acids. CDR3 protein: CSGRTGVSTEAFF. In DNA, the CDR3 is TGCAGCGGGCGGACAGGGGTGAGCACTGAAGCTTTCTTT.

V usage is TRBV27 and J usage is TRBJ2-7; 7 bases fit TRBD2. The CDR3 has 14 residues. V shed 7 bases, J shed 4 bases, and the junction held 10 bases outside the gene matches. Germline V lookup: CDR1 MNHEY, CDR2 SMNVEV (reference sequence). CDR3 nucleotide sequence: TGTGCCAGCACCCGGGGAGGGGCCAATTACGAGCAGTACTTC. This translates into CASTRGGANYEQYF.

Here the CDR3 DNA reads TGTGCCAGCAGTGGAGGTGGGCTGGGCGGCTACACCTTC. Translated, it gives CASSGGGLGGYTF. The genes are TRBV14 and TRBJ1-2; D unresolved. Trimming cost V 6 bases and J 8 bases, with 16 bases left between them. The germline V gene encodes CDR1 SGHDN and CDR2 FVKESK. The CDR3 is made up of 13 amino acids.

This chain connects TRBV5-1 to TRBJ2-3; the D is unclear. V lost 0 bases and J 4 bases, leaving 12 bases between the germline ends. Germline V gives CDR1 SGHRS, CDR2 YFSETQ. There are 15 residues in the CDR3. The CDR3 region is CASSLGGGVSDTQYF. The CDR3 coding sequence is TGCGCCAGCAGCTTGGGTGGCGGAGTGTCAGATACGCAGTATTTT.

The genes are TRBV9 and TRBJ1-1; D not resolved. Germline CDR1 is SGDLS and CDR2 is YYNGEE. The V end lost 3 bases, the J end lost 1 base, and 10 bases lay between the germline ends. There are 14 residues in the CDR3. The DNA of the CDR3 is TGTGCCAGCAGCGCACTTTCCGGGAACACTGAAGCTTTCTTT. Translated: CASSALSGNTEAFF.

The rearrangement uses TRBV6-6 and TRBJ1-4, with a weak D call TRBD1 (6 bases). This CDR3 has 14 amino acids. Looked up from germline, CDR1 is MNHNY and CDR2 is SVGAGI (reference sequence). The ends were cut back, 7 bases at V and 1 base at J, with 10 bases in the middle. As DNA, the CDR3 is TGTGCCAGCAAAGGGGGTGGAACTAATGAAAAACTGTTTTTT. Translating gives CASKGGGTNEKLFF.

The chain is built from TRBV30 and TRBJ1-2, with unresolved D. There are 12 residues in the CDR3. Trimming left V 1 base short and J 4 bases short, with 7 bases between. The germline CDR1 and CDR2 sequences are GTSNPN and SVGIG (reference sequence). This chain's CDR3 is CAWSAGSYGYTF. CDR3 sequence (DNA): TGTGCCTGGAGTGCCGGTAGCTATGGCTACACCTTC. The full variable domain, in which reference TRBV30 and TRBJ1-2 provide the parts outside the CDR3, is SQTIHQWPATLVQPVGSPLSLECTVEGTSNPNLYWYRQAAGRGLQLLFYSVGIGQISSEVPQNLSASRPQDRQFILSSKKLLLSDSGFYLCAWSAGSYGYTFGSGTRLTVV.

This clone showed up just a few times. The rearrangement links TRBV2 to TRBJ1-2, with D possibly matching TRBD1 (5 bases). Trimming pared 6 bases from V and 6 bases from J, leaving 14 bases between. The germline CDR1 and CDR2 sequences are SNHLY and FYNNEI. The CDR3 runs 13 residues. The CDR3 nucleotides are TGTGCCAGCAGCGCGGGACTACGGGATGGCTACACCTTC. Translation: CASSAGLRDGYTF.

V gene TRBV29-1 combines with J gene TRBJ1-4; D ambiguous. V was pared by 0 bases and J by 4 bases, with 18 bases between. Germline CDR1 is SQVTM and CDR2 is ANQGSEA. This CDR3 comprises 17 residues. This CDR3 is CSVEDLLSGLNNEKLFF. CDR3 DNA sequence: TGCAGCGTTGAAGATCTTCTATCGGGTCTGAATAATGAAAAACTGTTTTTT.